The sequence of this T cell receptor (beta chain) was determined in a study of blood T cell repertoires in COVID-19. Study as a whole: There were acute and convalescent COVID-19 samples, and they came from the United States, Italy and Spain.

V lost 7 bases, J lost 3 bases, and 22 bases lay in between. This CDR3 comprises 16 residues. Germline CDR1 is SGHDT and CDR2 is YYEEEE. Clones were sequenced by immunoSEQ multiplex PCR, and TCRdb holds only the in-frame ones, with some missing. The repertoire consists of hundreds of thousands of clones, with approximately 85% occurring once and the leading ten covering around 0.96%. This clonotype originated in a man aged 35 to 55 with acute or convalescent COVID-19. Sequenced sample: peripheral blood. The chain carries TRBV5-6 and TRBJ1-1; perhaps TRBD1 as D (6 bases). CDR3 DNA: TGTGCCAGCGAAACCGGGGGGGGCGCGGGGTACACTGAAGCTTTCTTT. Protein: CASETGGGAGYTEAFF.